This entry is about one T cell receptor beta chain. The antigen remains unidentified. V lost 3 bases and J 4 bases, leaving 14 bases between the germline ends. This CDR3 is built from 15 residues. CDR1 is WSHSY, CDR2 SAAADI, per germline. Deep was the level at which the assay was run. Profiled with immunoSEQ multiplex PCR; TCRdb holds only in-frame clones, not every one. This table has a few million clones, over 85% appearing once. The data were obtained in a study of shared clonotypes between healthy human individuals. Study outcomes and limitations: In contrast to clonotypes shared by all four donors, non-shared clonotypes had lower generation probabilities. Some naive CD4 clonotypes, 5% to 5.5%, turned up in common across a few donors.

The chain uses TRBV10-2 and TRBJ2-3; no clear D gene. The source material was naive CD4+ T cells sorted from blood. Subset noted: CD45RA+ positively selected. This TCR derives from a man aged 18 to 29 in good health. CDR3 sequence: CASSESSIFPDTQYF. The CDR3 DNA reads as TGCGCCAGCAGTGAAAGTAGTATATTCCCAGATACGCAGTATTTT.